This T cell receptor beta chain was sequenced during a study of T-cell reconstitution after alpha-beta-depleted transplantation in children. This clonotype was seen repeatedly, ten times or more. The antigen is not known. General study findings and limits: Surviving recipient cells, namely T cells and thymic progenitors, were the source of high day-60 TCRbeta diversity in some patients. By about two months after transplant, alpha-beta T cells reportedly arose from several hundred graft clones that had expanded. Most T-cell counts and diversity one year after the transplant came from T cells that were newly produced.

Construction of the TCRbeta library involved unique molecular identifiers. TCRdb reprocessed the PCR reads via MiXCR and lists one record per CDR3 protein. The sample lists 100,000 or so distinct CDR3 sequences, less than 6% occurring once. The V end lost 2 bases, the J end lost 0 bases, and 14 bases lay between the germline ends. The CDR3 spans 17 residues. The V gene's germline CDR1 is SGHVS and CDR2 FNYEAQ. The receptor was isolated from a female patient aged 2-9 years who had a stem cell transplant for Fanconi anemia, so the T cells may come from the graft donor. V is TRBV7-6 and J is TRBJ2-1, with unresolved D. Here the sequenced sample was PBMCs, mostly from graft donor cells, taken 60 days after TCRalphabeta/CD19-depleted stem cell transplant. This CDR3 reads CASSLYGVGFSYNEQFF. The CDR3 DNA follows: TGTGCCAGCAGCTTATATGGGGTCGGGTTCTCCTACAATGAGCAGTTCTTC.